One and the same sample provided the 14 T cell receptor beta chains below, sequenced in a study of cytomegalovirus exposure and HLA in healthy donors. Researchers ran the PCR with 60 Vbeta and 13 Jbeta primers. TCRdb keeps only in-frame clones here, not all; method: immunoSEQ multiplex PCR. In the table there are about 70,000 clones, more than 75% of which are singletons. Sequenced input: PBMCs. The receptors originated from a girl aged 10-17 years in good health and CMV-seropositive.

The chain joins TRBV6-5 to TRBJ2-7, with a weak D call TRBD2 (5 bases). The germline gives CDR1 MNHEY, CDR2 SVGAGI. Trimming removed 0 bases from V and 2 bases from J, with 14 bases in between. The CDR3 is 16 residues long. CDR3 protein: CASSYSRVSGTYEQYF. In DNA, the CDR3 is TGTGCCAGCAGTTACTCTAGGGTGTCGGGAACCTACGAGCAGTACTTC.

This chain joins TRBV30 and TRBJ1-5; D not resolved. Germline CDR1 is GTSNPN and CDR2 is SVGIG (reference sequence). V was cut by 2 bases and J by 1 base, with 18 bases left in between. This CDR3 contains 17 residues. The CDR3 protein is CAWSSPRGQLSNQPQHF. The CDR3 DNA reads TGTGCCTGGAGTTCCCCGCGGGGTCAGTTGAGCAATCAGCCCCAGCATTTT.

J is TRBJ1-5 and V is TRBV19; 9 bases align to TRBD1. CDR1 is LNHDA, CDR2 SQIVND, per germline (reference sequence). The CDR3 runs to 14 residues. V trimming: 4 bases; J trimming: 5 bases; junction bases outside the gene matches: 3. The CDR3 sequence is CASSRDRDYQPQHF. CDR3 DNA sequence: TGTGCCAGTAGTAGGGACAGGGACTATCAGCCCCAGCATTTT.

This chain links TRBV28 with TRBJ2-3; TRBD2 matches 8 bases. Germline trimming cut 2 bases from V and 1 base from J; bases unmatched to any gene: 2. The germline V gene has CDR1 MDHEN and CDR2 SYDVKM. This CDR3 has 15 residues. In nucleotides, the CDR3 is TGTGCCAGCAGTTTAGCGGGAGGTGGCACAGATACGCAGTATTTT. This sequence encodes CASSLAGGGTDTQYF. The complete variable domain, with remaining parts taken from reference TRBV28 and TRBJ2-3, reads DVKVTQSSRYLVKRTGEKVFLECVQDMDHENMFWYRQDPGLGLRLIYFSYDVKMKEKGDIPEGYSVSREKKERFSLILESASTNQTSMYLCASSLAGGGTDTQYFGPGTRLTVL.

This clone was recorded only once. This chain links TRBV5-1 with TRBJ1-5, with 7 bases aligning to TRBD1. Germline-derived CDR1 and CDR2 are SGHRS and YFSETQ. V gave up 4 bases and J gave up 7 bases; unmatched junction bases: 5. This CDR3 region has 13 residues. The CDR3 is CASSIQGDQPQHF. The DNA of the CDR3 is TGCGCCAGCAGCATCCAGGGGGACCAGCCCCAGCATTTT.

CDR3 residues: CASSLGGTGPQPQHF. The CDR3, as DNA: TGCGCCAGCAGCTTGGGGGGGACAGGGCCTCAGCCCCAGCATTTT. The V gene is TRBV5-1, the J gene TRBJ1-5; 9 positions agree with TRBD1. Trimming removed 0 bases from V and 6 bases from J; junction bases left unmatched: 4. Germline assignment: CDR1 SGHRS and CDR2 YFSETQ. The CDR3 runs to 15 residues.

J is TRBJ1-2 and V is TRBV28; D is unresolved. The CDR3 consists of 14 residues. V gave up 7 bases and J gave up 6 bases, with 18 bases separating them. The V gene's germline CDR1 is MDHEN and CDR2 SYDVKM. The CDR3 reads CASTSFRLIDGYTF. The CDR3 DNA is TGTGCCAGCACCTCTTTCAGGCTAATAGATGGCTACACCTTC.

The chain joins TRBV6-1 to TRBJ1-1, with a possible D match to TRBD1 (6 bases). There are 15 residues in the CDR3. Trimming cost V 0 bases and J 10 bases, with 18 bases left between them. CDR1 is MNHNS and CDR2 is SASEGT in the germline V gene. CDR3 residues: CASSEASGDLARAFF. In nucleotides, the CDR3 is TGTGCCAGCAGTGAAGCTTCAGGGGACCTGGCGCGAGCTTTCTTT.

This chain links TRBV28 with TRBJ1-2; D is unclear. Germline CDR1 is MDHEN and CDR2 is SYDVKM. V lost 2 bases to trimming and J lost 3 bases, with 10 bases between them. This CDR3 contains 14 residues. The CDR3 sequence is CASSLRVYDYGYTF. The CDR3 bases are TGTGCCAGCAGTTTACGGGTGTATGACTATGGCTACACCTTC.

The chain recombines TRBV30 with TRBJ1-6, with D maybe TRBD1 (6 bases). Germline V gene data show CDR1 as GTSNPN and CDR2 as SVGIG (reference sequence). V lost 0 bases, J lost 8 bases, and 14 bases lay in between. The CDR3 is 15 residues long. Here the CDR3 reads CAWSVHSGADSPLHF. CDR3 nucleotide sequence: TGTGCCTGGAGTGTACATTCAGGGGCGGATTCACCCCTCCACTTT.

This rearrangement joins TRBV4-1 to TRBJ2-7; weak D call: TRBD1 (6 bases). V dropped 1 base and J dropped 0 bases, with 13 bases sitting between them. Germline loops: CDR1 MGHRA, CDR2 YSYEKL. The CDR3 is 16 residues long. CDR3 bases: TGCGCCAGCAGCCAAGCGCAAAGGACAGCCTCCTACGAGCAGTACTTC. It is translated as CASSQAQRTASYEQYF.

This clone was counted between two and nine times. CDR3 residues: CASSFKGDADTQYF. The CDR3 region has the DNA TGCGCCAGCAGCTTTAAAGGGGATGCAGATACGCAGTATTTT. This chain links TRBV5-1 with TRBJ2-3; D possibly corresponds to TRBD1 (5 bases). Germline V lookup: CDR1 SGHRS, CDR2 YFSETQ. Trimming stripped 2 bases from V and 4 bases from J, with 11 bases between. There are 14 residues in the CDR3.

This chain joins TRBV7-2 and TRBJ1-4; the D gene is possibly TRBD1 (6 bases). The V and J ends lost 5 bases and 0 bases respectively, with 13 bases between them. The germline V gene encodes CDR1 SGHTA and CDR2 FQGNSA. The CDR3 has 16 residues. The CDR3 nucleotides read TGTGCCAGCAGCGCGAGACAGGTTGCAACTAATGAAAAACTGTTTTTT. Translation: CASSARQVATNEKLFF.

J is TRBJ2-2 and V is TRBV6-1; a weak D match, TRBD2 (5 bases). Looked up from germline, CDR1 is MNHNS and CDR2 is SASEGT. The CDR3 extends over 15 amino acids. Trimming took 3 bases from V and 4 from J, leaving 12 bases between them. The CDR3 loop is CASSDRAGPTGELFF. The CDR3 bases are TGTGCCAGCAGTGATCGGGCGGGCCCCACCGGGGAGCTGTTTTTT.